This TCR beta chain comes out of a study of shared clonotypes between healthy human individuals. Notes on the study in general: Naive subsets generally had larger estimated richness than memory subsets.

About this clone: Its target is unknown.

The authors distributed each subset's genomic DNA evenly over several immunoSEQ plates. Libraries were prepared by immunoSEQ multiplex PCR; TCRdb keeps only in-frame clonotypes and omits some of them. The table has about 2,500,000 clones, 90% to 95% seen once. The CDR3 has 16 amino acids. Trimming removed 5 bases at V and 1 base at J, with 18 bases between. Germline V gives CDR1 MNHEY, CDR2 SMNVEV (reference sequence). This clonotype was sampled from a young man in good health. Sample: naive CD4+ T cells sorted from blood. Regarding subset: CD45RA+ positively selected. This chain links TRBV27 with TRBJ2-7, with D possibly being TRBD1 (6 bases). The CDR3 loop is CASSLSRDTASYEQYF. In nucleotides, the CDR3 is TGTGCCAGCAGTCTTTCTCGGGACACAGCTTCCTACGAGCAGTACTTC.